The entry that follows covers one T cell receptor beta chain sequence. The antigen is not known. This specimen belongs to a study of radiation and T cells in renal cell carcinoma. Germline V gene sequence: CDR1 SGDLS, CDR2 YYNGEE. The germline V and J ends were trimmed by 0 bases and 4 bases, with 9 bases remaining between them. CDR3 length: 14 amino acids. The assay was immunoSEQ multiplex PCR, and TCRdb's table has in-frame clones only and misses some. This table holds fewer than 200,000 clones, around 90% found once. The sample's time point: blood 4 weeks post-SBRT, at nephrectomy. Described treatment: 15 Gy SBRT to primary tumor, nephrectomy 4 weeks later. Nephrectomy followed 15 Gy stereotactic body radiation by 4 weeks. Whole-study findings and limits: No pretreatment tumor biopsies were available for baseline clonotypes.

The receptor's source is a woman in her 50s with renal cell carcinoma. The source was blood, collected from a patient whose treatment included radiotherapy and nephrectomy. V usage is TRBV9 and J usage is TRBJ2-3; no clear D gene. CDR3 DNA: TGTGCCAGCAGCGTAGCTCCCCGGGCAGATACGCAGTATTTT. Amino acid sequence: CASSVAPRADTQYF.